The 29 T cell receptor beta chains below all came from one sample that was sequenced in a study of T cell changes during pregnancy in multiple sclerosis. Sequenced by immunoSEQ multiplex PCR; TCRdb stores in-frame clones only, minus some. The data hold some 40,000 clones, with roughly 92% observed a single time. The sequencing sample was made of peripheral blood. These receptors were taken from a female donor with multiple sclerosis, enrolled in a pregnancy study.

Concerning this clone itself: Germline and junction disagree at one end, which may indicate a read error. J is TRBJ2-3 and V is TRBV30, with 7 positions matching TRBD2. There are 13 residues in the CDR3. Germline lookup yields CDR1 GTSNPN and CDR2 SVGIG (reference sequence). The CDR3 nucleotides read TGTGCCTGGAGCTCGACTAGCAGAGATACGCAGTATTTT. This encodes CAWSSTSRDTQYF.

The chain uses TRBV28 and TRBJ2-3, with TRBD2 identical over 10 bases. The length of the CDR3 is 18 residues. Germline V gene sequence: CDR1 MDHEN, CDR2 SYDVKM. V was clipped by 5 bases and J by 0 bases; unmatched bases: 11. The CDR3: CASSQGVAGGPSTDTQYF. The CDR3 nucleotides are TGTGCCAGCAGTCAAGGAGTAGCGGGAGGCCCGAGCACAGATACGCAGTATTTT.

The chain links TRBV7-2 to TRBJ2-1, with a possible D match to TRBD2 (6 bases). The CDR3 totals 15 residues. Germline CDR1 SGHTA, CDR2 FQGNSA. The germline V and J ends were trimmed by 1 base and 1 base, with 8 bases remaining between them. Written as DNA, the CDR3 is TGTGCCAGCAGCTTAGAAAGCGGGTCCTACAATGAGCAGTTCTTC. Protein product: CASSLESGSYNEQFF.

The rearrangement joins TRBV10-1 to TRBJ1-3; D call uncertain. V was clipped by 6 bases and J by 3 bases, with 9 bases between them. Germline CDR1 WNHNN, CDR2 SYGVQD (reference sequence). The CDR3 loop spans 13 amino acids. The CDR3 DNA reads as TGCGCCAGCAGCGGGGTACTTGGAAACACCATATATTTT. It is translated as CASSGVLGNTIYF.

The V and J genes are TRBV7-8 and TRBJ2-1; 9 nucleotides agree with TRBD2. The length of the CDR3 is 16 residues. Per germline, CDR1 SGHVS and CDR2 FQNEAQ. The V gene end was trimmed by 4 bases and the J gene end by 6 bases; junction bases not matched to a gene: 10. The CDR3 bases are TGTGCCAGCAGCTCTGTAGCGGGAGTCAAATTCAATGAGCAGTTCTTC. Its protein product is CASSSVAGVKFNEQFF.

DNA for the CDR3: TGCGCCAGCAGCTTGGAGCTGCCGTCCGGGGAGCTGTTTTTT. It translates to CASSLELPSGELFF. The V call is TRBV5-1, the J call TRBJ2-2, with unresolved D. The CDR3 consists of 14 residues. The V and J ends lost 0 bases and 6 bases respectively, with 9 bases between them. Per germline, CDR1 SGHRS and CDR2 YFSETQ.

This clone has a single count. The CDR3 spells CAWSPPNTEAFF. The CDR3, as DNA: TGTGCCTGGAGCCCCCCGAACACTGAAGCTTTCTTT. V usage is TRBV30 and J usage is TRBJ1-1, with no clear D. The CDR3 is made up of 12 amino acids. Germline V gene lookup returns CDR1 GTSNPN and CDR2 SVGIG (reference sequence). The V end was cut by 3 bases, the J end by 1 base, with 6 bases between.

The chain has TRBV2 and TRBJ1-1; the D gene is possibly TRBD1 (6 bases). V was trimmed by 4 bases and J by 1 base, leaving 13 bases between them. CDR1 is SNHLY and CDR2 is FYNNEI in the germline V gene. This CDR3 contains 15 residues. The CDR3 coding sequence is TGTGCCAGCAGTGCCCGACAGGTCCGGAACACTGAAGCTTTCTTT. Residues: CASSARQVRNTEAFF. The entire variable domain, with the rest obtained from reference TRBV2 and TRBJ1-1, is as follows: EPEVTQTPSHQVTQMGQEVILRCVPISNHLYFYWYRQILGQKVEFLVSFYNNEISEKSEIFDDQFSVERPDGSNFTLKIRSTKLEDSAMYFCASSARQVRNTEAFFGQGTRLTVV.

The chain joins TRBV28 to TRBJ2-1, with D possibly TRBD2 on 5 matching bases. Trimming pared 3 bases from V and 4 bases from J, leaving 10 bases between. The CDR3 is 14 amino acids. From germline, CDR1 is MDHEN and CDR2 SYDVKM. The CDR3 region has the DNA TGTGCCAGCAGTTTGCTAGCAGAGTACAATGAGCAGTTCTTC. As protein: CASSLLAEYNEQFF.

The chain couples TRBV28 to TRBJ1-2; tentative D call: TRBD1 (5 bases). From germline, CDR1 is MDHEN and CDR2 SYDVKM. CDR3 length: 13 amino acids. V was clipped by 6 bases and J by 3 bases, with 11 bases between them. Here the CDR3 reads CASRSGPDYGYTF. Here the CDR3 DNA reads TGTGCCAGCAGATCAGGGCCTGACTATGGCTACACCTTC.

The chain has TRBV30 and TRBJ2-3; D is perhaps TRBD2 (6 bases). The CDR3 is made up of 17 amino acids. V was shortened by 0 bases and J by 1 base, with 17 bases between the two germline ends. Germline CDR1 is GTSNPN and CDR2 is SVGIG (reference sequence). CDR3 protein: CAWSVRWASEGTDTQYF. CDR3 in DNA: TGTGCCTGGAGTGTACGATGGGCTAGCGAGGGCACAGATACGCAGTATTTT.

This clone was counted once. The J gene is TRBJ2-7, the V gene TRBV28; a possible D gene is TRBD1 (6 bases). Germline loops: CDR1 MDHEN, CDR2 SYDVKM. This CDR3 spans 16 amino acids. V lost 2 bases and J 3 bases, leaving 17 bases between the germline ends. In nucleotides, the CDR3 is TGTGCCAGCAGTTTAACCTCGTCGGCAGGGGTCTACGAGCAGTACTTC. Amino acids: CASSLTSSAGVYEQYF.

The chain carries TRBV5-1 and TRBJ2-5; 10 nucleotides line up with TRBD1. Trimming at V came to 4 bases and at J to 8 bases, leaving 5 bases not matched to a gene. The CDR3 totals 13 residues. Germline CDR1 and CDR2: SGHRS and YFSETQ. CDR3 protein: CASSLTGGSTQYF. CDR3 bases: TGCGCCAGCAGCCTGACAGGGGGCAGTACCCAGTACTTC.

The chain joins TRBV18 to TRBJ2-1, with 13 nucleotides matching TRBD2. Unmatched junction bases numbered 5, after V lost 3 bases and J lost 3 bases. The CDR3 totals 17 residues. Germline V CDR1 and CDR2: KGHSH, LQKENI. CDR3 nucleotide sequence: TGTGCCAGCTCACCCCGGACTAGCGGGAGCGGCTACAATGAGCAGTTCTTC. Translated: CASSPRTSGSGYNEQFF.

V usage is TRBV10-3 and J usage is TRBJ1-4; D remains unclear. CDR1 and CDR2 from the germline V gene are ENHRY and SYGVKD. Trimming removed 10 bases at V and 4 bases at J, with 13 bases between. The length of the CDR3 is 13 residues. For the CDR3, the DNA is TGTGCCACCGGAGGAGGAGTTAATGAAAAACTGTTTTTT. Its translation is CATGGGVNEKLFF.

V is TRBV5-1 and J is TRBJ2-1; 12 bases line up with TRBD2. This CDR3 is 19 amino acids long. V lost 0 bases and J lost 0; bases outside the gene matches: 7. Germline V gives CDR1 SGHRS, CDR2 YFSETQ. CDR3 DNA: TGCGCCAGCAGCTTGGTACTAGCGGGAGGAAGAAGCTCCTACAATGAGCAGTTCTTC. Protein product: CASSLVLAGGRSSYNEQFF.

The genes are TRBV30 and TRBJ2-1, with TRBD2 identical over 9 bases. The length of the CDR3 is 14 residues. The germline gives CDR1 GTSNPN, CDR2 SVGIG (reference sequence). The junction had 8 bases not matched to a gene; V was cut back by 7 bases and J by 4 bases. CDR3 in amino acids: CASEGLAGYNEQFF. In DNA, the CDR3 is TGTGCCTCGGAGGGACTAGCAGGATACAATGAGCAGTTCTTC.

The V call is TRBV7-2, the J call TRBJ2-1, with TRBD2 as a possible D gene (5 bases). CDR1 and CDR2 from the germline V gene are SGHTA and FQGNSA. Trimming took 8 bases from V and 2 from J, leaving 19 bases between them. This CDR3 contains 16 residues. DNA for the CDR3: TGTGCCAGCGCCGTGGGTCCAGCGGAACCCTACAATGAGCAGTTCTTC. It specifies CASAVGPAEPYNEQFF. Filled out from reference TRBV7-2 and TRBJ2-1, the complete variable domain reads GAGVSQSPSNKVTEKGKDVELRCDPISGHTALYWYRQSLGQGLEFLIYFQGNSAPDKSGLPSDRFSAERTGGSVSTLTIQRTQQEDSAVYLCASAVGPAEPYNEQFFGPGTRLTVL.

The J gene is TRBJ2-7, the V gene TRBV18; D possibly corresponds to TRBD2 (7 bases). This CDR3 has 14 amino acids. Per the germline V gene, CDR1 is KGHSH and CDR2 is LQKENI. V lost 2 bases to trimming and J lost 7 bases, with 15 bases between them. The CDR3 is CASSPARGAGEQYF. The CDR3 region has the DNA TGTGCCAGCTCACCAGCCAGGGGAGCGGGGGAGCAGTACTTC.

Only one count was recorded for this clone. V and J are TRBV2 and TRBJ2-7, with D uncertain. The V end lost 2 bases, the J end lost 4 bases, and 24 bases lay between the germline ends. The CDR3 contains 18 residues. Germline V gene sequence: CDR1 SNHLY, CDR2 FYNNEI. The CDR3 region has the DNA TGTGCCAGCAGTGAAATCCTTAGGCCTCACGGCGCGTCTTACGAGCAGTACTTC. It yields the protein CASSEILRPHGASYEQYF.

This sequence joins TRBV30 and TRBJ1-2, with TRBD1 identical over 7 bases. The CDR3 extends over 16 amino acids. Germline V CDR1 and CDR2: GTSNPN, SVGIG (reference sequence). J was trimmed by 6 bases and V by 5 bases; bases with no gene match: 18. CDR3 region: CAWGGGRGRFSDGYTF. The CDR3 coding sequence is TGTGCCTGGGGCGGCGGGAGGGGGCGTTTTTCGGATGGCTACACCTTC.

The table lists this clone with a count of one. The genes are TRBV6-5 and TRBJ2-3; 7 bases line up with TRBD2. V lost 0 bases and J lost 6; bases outside the gene matches: 6. Germline-derived CDR1 and CDR2 are MNHEY and SVGAGI. The CDR3 spans 15 residues. This CDR3 is CASSYSMGGSDTQYF. The CDR3 DNA is TGTGCCAGCAGTTACTCGATGGGGGGGTCGGATACGCAGTATTTT.

V gene TRBV6-6 combines with J gene TRBJ2-5, with 8 bases lining up with TRBD2. V trimming: 6 bases; J trimming: 5 bases; junction bases outside the gene matches: 5. The germline gives CDR1 MNHNY, CDR2 SVGAGI (reference sequence). The CDR3 has 13 amino acids. CDR3 residues: CASSPRGGETQYF. The CDR3, as DNA: TGTGCCAGCAGCCCACGGGGGGGGGAGACCCAGTACTTC.

This sequence joins TRBV25-1 and TRBJ1-4; 7 nucleotides match TRBD1. V dropped 2 bases and J dropped 3; count of bases not matched to a gene: 3. Germline CDR1 is MGHDK and CDR2 is SYGVNS. The CDR3 length is 15 residues. This CDR3 is CASSEDREANEKLFF. The CDR3 DNA is TGTGCCAGCAGTGAAGACAGGGAAGCTAATGAAAAACTGTTTTTT. Based on the CDR3 plus reference TRBV25-1 and TRBJ1-4, the full variable domain is EADIYQTPRYLVIGTGKKITLECSQTMGHDKMYWYQQDPGMELHLIHYSYGVNSTEKGDLSSESTVSRIRTEHFPLTLESARPSHTSQYLCASSEDREANEKLFFGSGTQLSVL.

This clone occurred once. The J gene is TRBJ2-7, the V gene TRBV29-1; tentatively, D is TRBD1 (5 bases). Germline V gene sequence: CDR1 SQVTM, CDR2 ANQGSEA. The CDR3 extends over 14 amino acids. The V gene lost 0 bases and the J gene lost 8 bases, with 17 bases spanning the gap. This CDR3 is CSVEEGLDMMQQYF. The CDR3 region has the DNA TGCAGCGTTGAAGAGGGTCTGGACATGATGCAGCAGTACTTC.

This rearrangement joins TRBV7-6 to TRBJ2-7, with D possibly matching TRBD1 (5 bases). This CDR3 has 14 amino acids. Trimming removed 1 base at V and 6 bases at J, with 13 bases between. CDR1 SGHVS and CDR2 FNYEAQ come from the germline V gene. DNA of the CDR3: TGTGCCAGCAGCTTAGGTCAGGGTTGGGGCGAGCAGTACTTC. Translating it yields CASSLGQGWGEQYF.

The chain carries TRBV5-4 and TRBJ2-1; the match to TRBD2 covers 14 bases. Germline loops: CDR1 SGHNT, CDR2 YYREEE (reference sequence). Unmatched junction bases numbered 10, after V lost 0 bases and J lost 8 bases. The CDR3 consists of 18 residues. The CDR3 loop is CASSLARGLAGGGDEQFF. CDR3 sequence (DNA): TGTGCCAGCAGCTTGGCCCGAGGACTAGCGGGAGGTGGGGATGAGCAGTTCTTC. Together with reference TRBV5-4 and TRBJ2-1, the CDR3 gives the full variable domain: ETGVTQSPTHLIKTRGQQVTLRCSSQSGHNTVSWYQQALGQGPQFIFQYYREEENGRGNFPPRFSGLQFPNYSSELNVNALELDDSALYLCASSLARGLAGGGDEQFFGPGTRLTVL.

The V and J genes are TRBV30 and TRBJ2-3, with a possible D match to TRBD1 (6 bases). Per the germline V gene, CDR1 is GTSNPN and CDR2 is SVGIG (reference sequence). The V end was cut by 3 bases, the J end by 5 bases, with 12 bases between. The CDR3 has 13 residues. The chain's CDR3 is CAWRTGHQDTQYF. For the CDR3, the DNA is TGTGCCTGGAGGACAGGACATCAAGATACGCAGTATTTT.

CDR3 amino acids: CASSLVARGGGSEQYF. In nucleotides, the CDR3 is TGCGCCAGCAGCTTGGTGGCCAGGGGCGGTGGTAGCGAGCAGTACTTC. The chain has TRBV5-1 and TRBJ2-7, with a weak D call TRBD1 (6 bases). The germline V and J ends were trimmed by 0 bases and 6 bases, with 19 bases remaining between them. Germline CDR1 SGHRS, CDR2 YFSETQ. There are 16 residues in the CDR3.